The next 15 T cell receptor beta chains were all read from a single sample in a study of cytomegalovirus exposure and HLA in healthy donors (dated by TCRdb to the late 2010s). To prepare the library, the immunoSEQ multiplex PCR assay was applied. For the multiplex PCR, a mixture combining 60 forward primers for TCR Vbeta segments and 13 reverse primers for TCR Jbeta segments was used. Sourced from immuneACCESS, this table was stored by TCRdb with only in-frame sequences that have V and J called. A share of the clones is absent; for the studies checked, an unresolved V gene accounts for under half, and the remainder has no known explanation. In this sample the table shows fewer than 80,000 clones, 60% to 75% of which occur a single time. In total, the top ten clones hold over 8.5% of the sample. The sequenced sample consisted of PBMCs. All receptors come from a woman aged 55-70 years in good health and CMV-seropositive.

The gene calls are TRBV2 and TRBJ1-5; tentative D call: TRBD1 (6 bases). Trimming took 3 bases from V and 4 from J, leaving 7 bases between them. CDR3 length equals 13 residues. Germline V gene lookup returns CDR1 SNHLY and CDR2 FYNNEI. The DNA for the CDR3 is TGTGCCAGCAGTGACGGGACAAATCAGCCCCAGCATTTT. Its translation is CASSDGTNQPQHF.

The CDR3 DNA follows: TGTGCCAGCAGCGGGAGCTTCTCGGGGGACGGAACAGATACGCAGTATTTT. Its translation is CASSGSFSGDGTDTQYF. The chain combines TRBV9 with TRBJ2-3, with TRBD2 as a possible D gene (6 bases). Germline CDR1 is SGDLS and CDR2 is YYNGEE. The CDR3 loop spans 17 amino acids. V was clipped by 3 bases and J by 3 bases, with 20 bases between them.

V and J are TRBV6-4 and TRBJ1-1; TRBD1 matches at 7 bases. The trim removed 4 bases at V and 0 bases at J, leaving 2 bases unmatched. The CDR3 contains 14 residues. Per the germline V gene, CDR1 is MRHNA and CDR2 is SNTAGT. CDR3 coding DNA: TGTGCCAGCAGTGTAGACAGGGTGAACACTGAAGCTTTCTTT. Its translation: CASSVDRVNTEAFF.

This clone was seen once. This rearrangement joins TRBV11-2 to TRBJ2-5, with D possibly being TRBD1 (6 bases). The CDR3 loop spans 14 amino acids. Germline V gives CDR1 SGHAT, CDR2 FQNNGV. Trimming stripped 6 bases from V and 5 bases from J, with 16 bases between. The CDR3 here is CASRTTGSWETQYF. The CDR3 DNA reads TGTGCCAGCAGGACGACAGGTTCCTGGGAGACCCAGTACTTC.

A remark on this clone: The same CDR3 is also encoded by other DNA sequences in this sample. The J gene is TRBJ2-6, the V gene TRBV4-2, with D possibly matching TRBD2 (5 bases). Trimming took 2 bases from V and 1 from J, leaving 12 bases between them. The CDR3 runs 17 residues. Germline V CDR1 and CDR2: LGHNA, YNFKEQ. CDR3 amino acids: CASSQPSRGSGANVLTF. The CDR3 region has the DNA TGTGCCAGCAGCCAACCCTCCCGGGGTTCTGGGGCCAACGTCCTGACTTTC.

The rearrangement joins TRBV5-1 to TRBJ2-6; D call uncertain. This CDR3 has 15 residues. Deletions cut 4 bases from V and 1 base from J, with 9 bases between. The germline gives CDR1 SGHRS, CDR2 YFSETQ. The CDR3 bases are TGCGCCAGCAGCCCTTTCCCTTCTGGGGCCAACGTCCTGACTTTC. Its translation: CASSPFPSGANVLTF.

The chain recombines TRBV19 with TRBJ1-2; D ambiguous. Trimming cost V 5 bases and J 5 bases, with 12 bases left between them. Germline values: CDR1 LNHDA, CDR2 SQIVND (reference sequence). The CDR3 length is 13 residues. CDR3 in DNA: TGTGCCAGTAGTCCCCGCCACAGTTATGGCTACACCTTC. Its translation is CASSPRHSYGYTF.

This chain joins TRBV4-2 and TRBJ2-1; 12 bases map to TRBD2. This CDR3 region has 16 residues. V was pared by 0 bases and J by 8 bases, with 5 bases of the junction left unmatched. Per germline, CDR1 LGHNA and CDR2 YNFKEQ. The CDR3 region is CASSQESSGRVHEQFF. CDR3 sequence (DNA): TGTGCCAGCAGCCAAGAGTCTAGCGGGAGGGTGCATGAGCAGTTCTTC.

CDR3 amino acids: CASSPDKSSYNEQFF. CDR3 nucleotides: TGTGCCAGCAGTCCCGACAAGAGCTCCTACAATGAGCAGTTCTTC. This chain connects TRBV6-6 to TRBJ2-1; D ambiguous. CDR1 is MNHNY and CDR2 is SVGAGI in the germline V gene (reference sequence). Trimming left V 5 bases short and J 0 bases short, with 11 bases between. The CDR3 runs 15 residues.

The V call is TRBV19, the J call TRBJ2-5, with 9 bases that match TRBD1. V lost 5 bases to trimming and J lost 4 bases; unmatched junction nucleotides: 8. The CDR3 consists of 15 residues. Germline CDR1 LNHDA, CDR2 SQIVND (reference sequence). In nucleotides, the CDR3 is TGTGCCAGTAGTCCCACAGGGGGCATAAGAGAGACCCAGTACTTC. Translated: CASSPTGGIRETQYF.

The J gene is TRBJ2-3, the V gene TRBV7-9, with TRBD2 matching over 9 bases. Germline loops: CDR1 SEHNR, CDR2 FQNEAQ (reference sequence). Trimming at V came to 5 bases and at J to 6 bases, leaving 3 bases not matched to a gene. This CDR3 comprises 13 residues. CDR3 sequence: CASSPAGGDTQYF. The CDR3 nucleotides are TGTGCCAGCAGCCCTGCGGGGGGGGATACGCAGTATTTT.

J is TRBJ2-5 and V is TRBV5-1; 7 nucleotides match TRBD2. This CDR3 has 14 residues. V was clipped by 3 bases and J by 3 bases; unmatched bases: 5. CDR1 is SGHRS, CDR2 YFSETQ, per germline. This CDR3 is CASSSGGREETQYF. The CDR3 DNA sequence: TGCGCCAGCAGCTCGGGGGGACGGGAAGAGACCCAGTACTTC.

This clone was counted between two and nine times. V and J are TRBV6-4 and TRBJ1-6; 8 nucleotides align to TRBD1. V was clipped by 0 bases and J by 15 bases; unmatched bases: 1. Germline loops: CDR1 MRHNA, CDR2 SNTAGT. CDR3 length equals 12 residues. The CDR3 region is CASSDSTGVLHF. The CDR3 nucleotides read TGTGCCAGCAGTGACTCGACAGGGGTCCTCCACTTT.

V usage is TRBV19 and J usage is TRBJ2-1; TRBD2 agrees at 12 bases. The junction had 5 bases not matched to a gene; V was cut back by 5 bases and J by 6 bases. The CDR3 runs 15 residues. Germline CDR1 and CDR2: LNHDA and SQIVND (reference sequence). The CDR3 sequence is CASSLTSGGFNEQFF. CDR3 coding DNA: TGTGCCAGTAGTCTTACTAGCGGGGGGTTCAATGAGCAGTTCTTC. The full variable domain, with the rest looked up from reference TRBV19 and TRBJ2-1, is DGGITQSPKYLFRKEGQNVTLSCEQNLNHDAMYWYRQDPGQGLRLIYYSQIVNDFQKGDIAEGYSVSREKKESFPLTVTSAQKNPTAFYLCASSLTSGGFNEQFFGPGTRLTVL.

Only one count was recorded for this clone. This chain connects TRBV6-5 to TRBJ1-1; 9 bases are a match to TRBD1. The CDR3 length is 16 residues. Trimming cost V 2 bases and J 0 bases; bases outside gene matches: 4. Germline assignment: CDR1 MNHEY and CDR2 SVGAGI. In DNA form, the CDR3 reads TGTGCCAGCAGTTACACCCACAGGGGGCTGAACACTGAAGCTTTCTTT. It is translated as CASSYTHRGLNTEAFF.